This entry lists 9 T cell receptor beta chains sequenced from one sample in a study of PD-L1 blockade in urothelial cancer. Time point defined: pretreatment peripheral blood. Only in-frame clones appear in the TCRdb table, and some are missing; sequencing was by immunoSEQ multiplex PCR. The sample has roughly 51,000 clones; 60% to 85% are singletons. This material consisted of PBMCs, taken around atezolizumab (anti-PD-L1) treatment. These receptors originate from a man between 65 and 79 years old with urothelial cancer.

The gene calls are TRBV21-1 and TRBJ1-1; the listed D gene, TRBD1, was not tested against the DNA. TRBV21-1 is shown as a pseudogene. The CDR3 has 15 residues. The CDR3 bases are TGTGCCAGCAGCAAAGGGACAGGGACTGGTAATGAAGCTTTCTTT. Its translation is CASSKGTGTGNEAFF.

This CDR3 reads CASSLGQGSSVETQYF. DNA of the CDR3: TGCGCCAGCAGCCTCGGACAGGGGAGTTCGGTAGAGACCCAGTACTTC. The chain recombines TRBV5-1 with TRBJ2-5; 9 nucleotides line up with TRBD1. The ends lost 4 bases at V and 4 bases at J; junction bases unmatched: 11. This CDR3 region has 16 residues. The germline CDR1 and CDR2 sequences are SGHRS and YFSETQ.

The chain links TRBV2 to TRBJ2-3, with 7 bases aligning to TRBD1. Germline assignment: CDR1 SNHLY and CDR2 FYNNEI. There are 16 residues in the CDR3. Germline trimming cut 4 bases from V and 3 bases from J; bases unmatched to any gene: 10. The CDR3 loop reads CASSVAPDRNTDTQYF. CDR3 nucleotides: TGTGCCAGCAGTGTCGCCCCGGACAGGAATACAGATACGCAGTATTTT. The complete variable domain, with remaining parts taken from reference TRBV2 and TRBJ2-3, reads EPEVTQTPSHQVTQMGQEVILRCVPISNHLYFYWYRQILGQKVEFLVSFYNNEISEKSEIFDDQFSVERPDGSNFTLKIRSTKLEDSAMYFCASSVAPDRNTDTQYFGPGTRLTVL.

The rearrangement joins TRBV5-1 to TRBJ2-3; TRBD2 matches at 9 bases. The V gene's germline CDR1 is SGHRS and CDR2 YFSETQ. V gave up 0 bases and J gave up 2 bases; unmatched junction bases: 4. This CDR3 spans 16 amino acids. The CDR3 DNA follows: TGCGCCAGCAGCTTGGCAGCGGGAGGCCCCACAGATACGCAGTATTTT. This translates into CASSLAAGGPTDTQYF.

The chain links TRBV6-1 to TRBJ1-1; D gene ambiguous. This CDR3 comprises 15 residues. Germline CDR1 is MNHNS and CDR2 is SASEGT. Between the trimmed V and J ends, which lost 3 bases and 3 bases, there was a span of 14 bases. The CDR3 loop is CASSEISSLDTEAFF. CDR3 bases: TGTGCCAGCAGTGAGATCTCGAGCTTGGACACTGAAGCTTTCTTT.

The V call is TRBV18, the J call TRBJ2-3; no clear D. Germline V gene lookup returns CDR1 KGHSH and CDR2 LQKENI. This CDR3 is 15 amino acids long. The ends were cut back, 4 bases at V and 2 bases at J, with 13 bases in the middle. CDR3 sequence reads: CASSRASGPTDTQYF. The CDR3 DNA reads as TGTGCCAGCTCACGGGCCTCAGGCCCCACAGATACGCAGTATTTT.

This chain links TRBV5-1 with TRBJ2-3; maybe TRBD2 (5 bases). Germline assignment: CDR1 SGHRS and CDR2 YFSETQ. Deletions cut 2 bases from V and 5 bases from J, with 9 bases between. CDR3 length equals 13 residues. CDR3 bases: TGCGCCAGCAGCTTAGGACTTGAAGATACGCAGTATTTT. Encoded protein: CASSLGLEDTQYF.

The chain links TRBV18 to TRBJ2-5, with D perhaps matching TRBD2 (7 bases). V dropped 4 bases and J dropped 1 base, with 22 bases sitting between them. The V gene's germline CDR1 is KGHSH and CDR2 LQKENI. The CDR3 is 18 amino acids. The CDR3 DNA sequence: TGTGCCAGCTCACAGAACAGGGTGGCTAGCGGAGCCCAAGAGACCCAGTACTTC. It is translated as CASSQNRVASGAQETQYF. Full variable domain (remainder filled in from reference TRBV18 and TRBJ2-5): NAGVMQNPRHLVRRRGQEARLRCSPMKGHSHVYWYRQLPEEGLKFMVYLQKENIIDESGMPKERFSAEFPKEGPSILRIQQVVRGDSAAYFCASSQNRVASGAQETQYFGPGTRLLVL.

The J gene is TRBJ2-3, the V gene TRBV5-6, with D perhaps matching TRBD2 (6 bases). The V gene's germline CDR1 is SGHDT and CDR2 YYEEEE. The CDR3 contains 16 residues. V gave up 1 base and J gave up 6 bases, with 18 bases separating them. DNA of the CDR3: TGTGCCAGCAGCTTGAGGGTAGCGGCTGGCCTCGATACGCAGTATTTT. Protein: CASSLRVAAGLDTQYF.